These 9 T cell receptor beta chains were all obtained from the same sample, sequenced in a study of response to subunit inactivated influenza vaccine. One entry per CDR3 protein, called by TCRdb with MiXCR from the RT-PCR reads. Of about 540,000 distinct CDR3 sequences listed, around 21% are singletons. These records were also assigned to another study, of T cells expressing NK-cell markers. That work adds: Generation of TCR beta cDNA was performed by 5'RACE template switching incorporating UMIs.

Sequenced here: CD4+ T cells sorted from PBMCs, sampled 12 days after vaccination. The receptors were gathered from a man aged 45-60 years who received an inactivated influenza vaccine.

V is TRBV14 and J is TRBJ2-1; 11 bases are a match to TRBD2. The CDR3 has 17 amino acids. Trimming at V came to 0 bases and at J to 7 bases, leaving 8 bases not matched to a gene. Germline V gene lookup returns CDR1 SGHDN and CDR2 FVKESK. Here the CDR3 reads CASSQESLLAGVNEQFF. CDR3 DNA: TGTGCCAGCAGCCAAGAGTCCCTACTAGCGGGAGTAAATGAGCAGTTCTTC.

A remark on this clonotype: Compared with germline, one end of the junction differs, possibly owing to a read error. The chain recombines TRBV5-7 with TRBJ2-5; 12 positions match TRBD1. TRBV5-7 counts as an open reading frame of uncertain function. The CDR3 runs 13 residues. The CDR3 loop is CASSSRDRGLPNF. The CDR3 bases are TGTGCCAGCAGCTCCCGGGACAGGGGGCTTCCGAACTTC.

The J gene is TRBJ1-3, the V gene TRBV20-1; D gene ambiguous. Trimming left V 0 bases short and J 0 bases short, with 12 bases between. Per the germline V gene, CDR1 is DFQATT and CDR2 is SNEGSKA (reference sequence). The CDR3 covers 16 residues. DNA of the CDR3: TGCAGTGCTAGAGATATAACACCTCACTCTGGAAACACCATATATTTT. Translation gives CSARDITPHSGNTIYF.

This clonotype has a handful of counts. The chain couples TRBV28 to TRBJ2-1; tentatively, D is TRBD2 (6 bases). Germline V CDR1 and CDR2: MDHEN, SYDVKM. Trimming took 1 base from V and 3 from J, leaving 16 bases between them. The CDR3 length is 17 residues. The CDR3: CASSLFGLRDHYNEQFF. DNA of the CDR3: TGTGCCAGCAGTTTATTCGGATTGCGGGATCACTACAATGAGCAGTTCTTC.

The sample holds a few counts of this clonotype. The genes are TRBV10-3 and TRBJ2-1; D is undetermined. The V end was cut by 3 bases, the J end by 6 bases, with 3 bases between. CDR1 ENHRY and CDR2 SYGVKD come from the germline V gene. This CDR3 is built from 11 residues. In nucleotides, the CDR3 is TGTGCCATCAGTGACCGCAATGAGCAGTTCTTC. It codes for CAISDRNEQFF.

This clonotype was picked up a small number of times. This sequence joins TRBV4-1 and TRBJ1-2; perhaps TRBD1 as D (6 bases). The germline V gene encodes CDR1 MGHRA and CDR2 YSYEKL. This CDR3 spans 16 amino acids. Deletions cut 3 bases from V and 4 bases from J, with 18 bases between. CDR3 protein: CASSQATGSLGYGYTF. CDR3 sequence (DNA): TGCGCCAGCAGCCAGGCGACAGGTTCCTTGGGCTATGGCTACACCTTC.

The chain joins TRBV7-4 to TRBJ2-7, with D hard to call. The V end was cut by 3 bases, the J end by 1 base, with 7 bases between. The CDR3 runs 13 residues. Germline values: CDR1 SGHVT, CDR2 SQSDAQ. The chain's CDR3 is CASSFCVSYEQYF. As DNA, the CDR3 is TGTGCCAGCAGCTTTTGTGTTTCCTACGAGCAGTACTTC.

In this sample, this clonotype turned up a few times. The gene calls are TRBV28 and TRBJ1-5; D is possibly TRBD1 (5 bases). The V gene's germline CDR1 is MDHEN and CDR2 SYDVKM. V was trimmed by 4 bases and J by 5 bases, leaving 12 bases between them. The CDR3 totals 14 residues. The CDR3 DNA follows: TGTGCCAGCAGTTCCCCCGGCAGGGATCAGCCCCAGCATTTT. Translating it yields CASSSPGRDQPQHF.

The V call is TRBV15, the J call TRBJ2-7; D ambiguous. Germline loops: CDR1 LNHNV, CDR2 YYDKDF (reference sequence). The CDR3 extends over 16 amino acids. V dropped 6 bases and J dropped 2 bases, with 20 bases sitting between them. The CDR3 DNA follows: TGTGCCACCAGTTCACCCCGGGCCCAAGGAACCTACGAGCAGTACTTC. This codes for CATSSPRAQGTYEQYF. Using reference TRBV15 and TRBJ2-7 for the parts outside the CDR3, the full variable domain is DAMVIQNPRYQVTQFGKPVTLSCSQTLNHNVMYWYQQKSSQAPKLLFHYYDKDFNNEADTPDNFQSRRPNTSFCFLDIRSPGLGDTAMYLCATSSPRAQGTYEQYFGPGTRLTVT.